This T cell receptor (beta chain) originates from a study of blood T cell repertoires in COVID-19. Clones were read by immunoSEQ multiplex PCR, and TCRdb kept only the in-frame ones, dropping some. The sample comprises 330,000 or so clones, roughly 86% of which are singletons, and around 9.9% rests with the top ten. Material: peripheral blood. The receptor comes from a man aged 30 to 39 with COVID-19, enrolled during active disease.

This CDR3 is CASSSPEWADEQFF. As DNA, the CDR3 is TGTGCCAGCAGCTCCCCGGAATGGGCAGACGAGCAGTTCTTC. The chain joins TRBV5-8 to TRBJ2-1, with D unclear. The V end was cut by 3 bases, the J end by 10 bases, with 17 bases between. The germline V gene encodes CDR1 SGHTS and CDR2 YDEGEE. The CDR3 contains 14 residues.